Sequencing of this TCR beta chain was carried out in a study of blood T cell repertoires in COVID-19. The overall study: T cells, B-cell-depleted T cells, or PBMCs provided the cDNA or gDNA that served as material.

Participant ages covered roughly 18 to 89 years across 24 US areas. In the source study's methods: The authors estimated nucleated cell counts from reference gene primer amplification. Generated by immunoSEQ multiplex PCR, the TCRdb table keeps only in-frame clones and is missing some. V, J and clone size are taken as reported in that table, and D and trimming were inferred from the DNA itself. Of 150,000 to 200,000 clones listed, more than 75% are singletons. This CDR3 has 13 amino acids. V shed 6 bases and J 8 bases; nucleotides not matched to a gene: 5. Per germline, CDR1 SGHAT and CDR2 FQNNGV. The clonotype originates from a man aged 40-49 years who had recovered from COVID-19. Material: PBMCs or T cells enriched from blood (not recorded which). The chain links TRBV11-2 to TRBJ1-4; 8 nucleotides agree with TRBD1. The CDR3 region has the DNA TGTGCCAGCAGAAAACAGGGGGAAGAAAAACTGTTTTTT. It codes for CASRKQGEEKLFF.